One sample yielded the 6 T cell receptor beta chains listed below, sequenced in a study of OX40 agonist ivuxolimab in advanced cancers. Some clones are missing from TCRdb's copy, which holds only in-frame ones; the method was immunoSEQ multiplex PCR. In the table there are some 40,000 clones, about 83% of which are singletons. The sequencing here drew on CD4+ or CD8+ T cells sorted from blood, taken in a trial of the OX40 agonist ivuxolimab. The receptors shown here come from an adult with an advanced solid tumor such as melanoma, head and neck, liver or kidney cancer.

The sample holds a few counts of this clone. The chain couples TRBV28 to TRBJ2-3; a weak D match, TRBD2 (5 bases). Between the trimmed V and J ends, which lost 6 bases and 2 bases, there was a span of 15 bases. The CDR3 extends over 15 amino acids. Germline CDR1 MDHEN, CDR2 SYDVKM. The DNA for the CDR3 is TGTGCCAGCAGGGTAAGGAGCGGTCCCACAGATACGCAGTATTTT. This encodes CASRVRSGPTDTQYF. The whole variable domain, remainder taken from reference TRBV28 and TRBJ2-3, is DVKVTQSSRYLVKRTGEKVFLECVQDMDHENMFWYRQDPGLGLRLIYFSYDVKMKEKGDIPEGYSVSREKKERFSLILESASTNQTSMYLCASRVRSGPTDTQYFGPGTRLTVL.

V is TRBV11-2 and J is TRBJ1-6; D is uncertain. The germline V and J ends were trimmed by 1 base and 4 bases, with 5 bases remaining between them. The V gene's germline CDR1 is SGHAT and CDR2 FQNNGV. This CDR3 comprises 14 residues. CDR3 DNA: TGTGCCAGCAGCTTAGGGGGTTATAATTCACCCCTCCACTTT. It specifies CASSLGGYNSPLHF.

This sequence joins TRBV2 and TRBJ2-1; D gene uncertain. Between the trimmed V and J ends, which lost 0 bases and 7 bases, there was a span of 19 bases. Germline V lookup: CDR1 SNHLY, CDR2 FYNNEI. The CDR3 spans 17 residues. The CDR3 nucleotides are TGTGCCAGCAGTGAAGCTCCGCCCGCGCCGCCCCGGAATGAGCAGTTCTTC. This sequence encodes CASSEAPPAPPRNEQFF.

The chain links TRBV9 to TRBJ2-7; 7 nucleotides agree with TRBD2. CDR1 SGDLS and CDR2 YYNGEE come from the germline V gene. The CDR3 sequence is 12 residues long. V trimming: 3 bases; J trimming: 7 bases; junction bases outside the gene matches: 4. CDR3 protein: CASSAWGGEQYF. In DNA form, the CDR3 reads TGTGCCAGCAGCGCCTGGGGAGGGGAGCAGTACTTC.

V is TRBV7-2 and J is TRBJ1-5; TRBD1 matches 11 bases. V was clipped by 3 bases and J by 7 bases; unmatched bases: 2. The CDR3 consists of 14 residues. In germline, CDR1 is SGHTA, CDR2 FQGNSA. In DNA, the CDR3 is TGTGCCAGCAGCTTCGGGACAGGGGGACAGCCCCAGCATTTT. Its protein product is CASSFGTGGQPQHF.

The gene calls are TRBV13 and TRBJ1-1; D is ambiguous. CDR1 and CDR2 (germline): PRHDT, FYEKMQ (reference sequence). The CDR3 runs to 15 residues. V was cut by 0 bases and J by 0 bases, with 8 bases left in between. CDR3 bases: TGTGCCAGCAGCTTAGGTGGTCGGATGAACACTGAAGCTTTCTTT. This codes for CASSLGGRMNTEAFF.